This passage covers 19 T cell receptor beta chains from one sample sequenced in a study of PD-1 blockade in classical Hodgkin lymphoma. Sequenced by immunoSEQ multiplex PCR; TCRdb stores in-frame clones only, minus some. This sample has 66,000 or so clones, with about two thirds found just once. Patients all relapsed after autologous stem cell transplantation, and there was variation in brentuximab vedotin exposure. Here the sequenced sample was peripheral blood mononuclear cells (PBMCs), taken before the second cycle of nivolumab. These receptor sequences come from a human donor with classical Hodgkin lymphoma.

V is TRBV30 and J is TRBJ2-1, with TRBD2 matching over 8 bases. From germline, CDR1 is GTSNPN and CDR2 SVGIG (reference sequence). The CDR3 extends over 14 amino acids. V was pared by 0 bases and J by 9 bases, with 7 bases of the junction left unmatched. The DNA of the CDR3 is TGTGCCTGGAGTGTACTGTCTAGCGGGTCTGAGCAGTTCTTC. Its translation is CAWSVLSSGSEQFF.

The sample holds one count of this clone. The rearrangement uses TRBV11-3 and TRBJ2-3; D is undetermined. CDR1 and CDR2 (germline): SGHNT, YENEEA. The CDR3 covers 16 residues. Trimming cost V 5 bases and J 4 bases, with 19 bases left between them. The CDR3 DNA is TGTGCCAGCAGCCCTGTTCTAGGCCTTCGCGCAGATACGCAGTATTTT. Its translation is CASSPVLGLRADTQYF.

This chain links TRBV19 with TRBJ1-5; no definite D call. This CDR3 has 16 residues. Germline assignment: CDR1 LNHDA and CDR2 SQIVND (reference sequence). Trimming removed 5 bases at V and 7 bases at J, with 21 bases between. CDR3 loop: CASSPSQQQVWQPQHF. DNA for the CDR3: TGTGCCAGTAGTCCGTCCCAACAGCAGGTCTGGCAGCCCCAGCATTTT.

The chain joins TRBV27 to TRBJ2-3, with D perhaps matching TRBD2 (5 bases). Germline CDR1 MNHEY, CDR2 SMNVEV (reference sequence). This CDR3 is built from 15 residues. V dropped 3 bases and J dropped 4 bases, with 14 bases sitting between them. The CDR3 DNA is TGTGCCAGCAGTTTGAGAGGGCCCACCTCAGATACGCAGTATTTT. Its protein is CASSLRGPTSDTQYF.

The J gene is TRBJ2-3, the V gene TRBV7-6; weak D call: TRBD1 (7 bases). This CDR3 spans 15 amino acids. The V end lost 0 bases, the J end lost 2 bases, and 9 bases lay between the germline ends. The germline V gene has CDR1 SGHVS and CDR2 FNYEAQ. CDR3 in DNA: TGTGCCAGCAGCTTAGCCAGGGGGGACACAGATACGCAGTATTTT. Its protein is CASSLARGDTDTQYF.

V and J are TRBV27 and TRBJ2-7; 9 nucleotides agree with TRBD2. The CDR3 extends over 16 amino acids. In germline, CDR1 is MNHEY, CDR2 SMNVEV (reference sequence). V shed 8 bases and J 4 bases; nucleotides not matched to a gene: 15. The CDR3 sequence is CASGNAGLAGIYEQYF. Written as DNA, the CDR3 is TGTGCCAGCGGTAATGCGGGGCTAGCGGGAATATACGAGCAGTACTTC.

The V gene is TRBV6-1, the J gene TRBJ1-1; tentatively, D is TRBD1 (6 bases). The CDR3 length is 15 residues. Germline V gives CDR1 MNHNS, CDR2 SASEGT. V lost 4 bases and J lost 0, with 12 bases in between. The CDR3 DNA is TGTGCCAGCAGTGCGGTCGCAGGGGTGAACACTGAAGCTTTCTTT. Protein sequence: CASSAVAGVNTEAFF.

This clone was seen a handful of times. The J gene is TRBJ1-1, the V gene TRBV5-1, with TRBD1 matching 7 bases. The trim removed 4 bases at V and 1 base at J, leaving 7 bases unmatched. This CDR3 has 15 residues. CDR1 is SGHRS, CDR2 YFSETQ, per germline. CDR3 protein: CASSPRQGPNTEAFF. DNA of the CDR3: TGCGCCAGCAGCCCGAGACAGGGCCCGAACACTGAAGCTTTCTTT. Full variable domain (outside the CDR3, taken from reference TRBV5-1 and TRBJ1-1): KAGVTQTPRYLIKTRGQQVTLSCSPISGHRSVSWYQQTPGQGLQFLFEYFSETQRNKGNFPGRFSGRQFSNSRSEMNVSTLELGDSALYLCASSPRQGPNTEAFFGQGTRLTVV.

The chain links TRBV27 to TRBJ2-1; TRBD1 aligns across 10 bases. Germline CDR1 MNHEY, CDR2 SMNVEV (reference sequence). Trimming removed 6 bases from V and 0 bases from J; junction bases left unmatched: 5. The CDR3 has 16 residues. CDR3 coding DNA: TGTGCCAGCAGAAGACAGGGGGCTTCCTCCTACAATGAGCAGTTCTTC. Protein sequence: CASRRQGASSYNEQFF.

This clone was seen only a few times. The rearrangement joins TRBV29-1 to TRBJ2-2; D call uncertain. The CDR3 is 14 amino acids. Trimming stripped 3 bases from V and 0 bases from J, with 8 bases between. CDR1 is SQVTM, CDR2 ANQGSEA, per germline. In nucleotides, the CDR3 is TGCAGCGTTGAGGAGAGTTCGAACACCGGGGAGCTGTTTTTT. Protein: CSVEESSNTGELFF.

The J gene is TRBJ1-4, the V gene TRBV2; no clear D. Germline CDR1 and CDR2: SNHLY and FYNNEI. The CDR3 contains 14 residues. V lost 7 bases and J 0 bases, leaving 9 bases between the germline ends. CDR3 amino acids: CASTDMPTNEKLFF. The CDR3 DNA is TGTGCCAGCACCGACATGCCAACTAATGAAAAACTGTTTTTT.

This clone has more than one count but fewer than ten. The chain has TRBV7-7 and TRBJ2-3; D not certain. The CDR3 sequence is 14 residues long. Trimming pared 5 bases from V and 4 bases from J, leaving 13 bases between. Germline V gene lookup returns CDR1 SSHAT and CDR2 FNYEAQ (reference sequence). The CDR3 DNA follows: TGTGCCAGCAGCCCGACCGAGTCCGCAGATACGCAGTATTTT. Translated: CASSPTESADTQYF.

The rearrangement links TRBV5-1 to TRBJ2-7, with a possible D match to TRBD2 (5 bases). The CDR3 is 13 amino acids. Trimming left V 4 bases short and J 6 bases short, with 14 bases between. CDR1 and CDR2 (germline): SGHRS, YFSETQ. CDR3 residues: CASSIGTSGEQYF. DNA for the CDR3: TGCGCCAGCAGCATTGGTACTAGTGGCGAGCAGTACTTC.

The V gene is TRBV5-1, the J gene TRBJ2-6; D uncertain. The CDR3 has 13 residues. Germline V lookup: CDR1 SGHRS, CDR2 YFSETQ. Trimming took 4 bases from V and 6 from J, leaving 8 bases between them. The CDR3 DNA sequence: TGCGCCAGCAGCGACTTCCTGGCCAACGTCCTGACTTTC. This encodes CASSDFLANVLTF.

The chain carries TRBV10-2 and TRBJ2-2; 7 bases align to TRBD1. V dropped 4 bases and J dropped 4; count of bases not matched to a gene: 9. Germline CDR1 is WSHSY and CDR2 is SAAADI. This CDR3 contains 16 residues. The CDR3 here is CASSGGQLSFTGELFF. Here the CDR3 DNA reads TGCGCCAGCAGTGGGGGACAGTTGAGCTTCACCGGGGAGCTGTTTTTT.

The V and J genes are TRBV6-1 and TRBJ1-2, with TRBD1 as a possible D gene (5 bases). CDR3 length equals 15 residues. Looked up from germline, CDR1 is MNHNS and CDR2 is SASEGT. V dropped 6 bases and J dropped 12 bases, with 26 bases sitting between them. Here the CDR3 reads CASRAPFAGRMDNTF. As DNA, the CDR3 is TGTGCCAGCAGGGCACCCTTTGCGGGACGCATGGATAACACCTTC.

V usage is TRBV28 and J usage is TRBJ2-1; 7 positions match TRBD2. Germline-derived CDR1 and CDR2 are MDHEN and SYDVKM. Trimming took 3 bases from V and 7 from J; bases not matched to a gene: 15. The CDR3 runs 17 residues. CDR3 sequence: CASSFPRGAGAGNEQFF. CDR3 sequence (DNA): TGTGCCAGCAGTTTTCCCAGAGGGGCGGGAGCTGGGAATGAGCAGTTCTTC.

CDR3 sequence reads: CASSPRGESTDTQYF. CDR3 in DNA: TGCGCCAGCAGCCCGCGGGGGGAGAGCACAGATACGCAGTATTTT. The V gene is TRBV5-1, the J gene TRBJ2-3, with 8 positions matching TRBD2. The germline V gene encodes CDR1 SGHRS and CDR2 YFSETQ. The CDR3 covers 15 residues. The J segment lost 0 bases and the V segment lost 4 bases, leaving 4 bases of the junction unmatched. Full variable domain (outside the CDR3, taken from reference TRBV5-1 and TRBJ2-3): KAGVTQTPRYLIKTRGQQVTLSCSPISGHRSVSWYQQTPGQGLQFLFEYFSETQRNKGNFPGRFSGRQFSNSRSEMNVSTLELGDSALYLCASSPRGESTDTQYFGPGTRLTVL.

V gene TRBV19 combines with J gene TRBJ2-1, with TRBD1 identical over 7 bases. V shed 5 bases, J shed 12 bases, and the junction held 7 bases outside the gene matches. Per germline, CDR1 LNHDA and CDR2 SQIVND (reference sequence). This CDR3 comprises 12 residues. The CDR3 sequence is CASSGDSLGQFF. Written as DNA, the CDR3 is TGTGCCAGTAGTGGGGACAGTTTAGGGCAGTTCTTC.